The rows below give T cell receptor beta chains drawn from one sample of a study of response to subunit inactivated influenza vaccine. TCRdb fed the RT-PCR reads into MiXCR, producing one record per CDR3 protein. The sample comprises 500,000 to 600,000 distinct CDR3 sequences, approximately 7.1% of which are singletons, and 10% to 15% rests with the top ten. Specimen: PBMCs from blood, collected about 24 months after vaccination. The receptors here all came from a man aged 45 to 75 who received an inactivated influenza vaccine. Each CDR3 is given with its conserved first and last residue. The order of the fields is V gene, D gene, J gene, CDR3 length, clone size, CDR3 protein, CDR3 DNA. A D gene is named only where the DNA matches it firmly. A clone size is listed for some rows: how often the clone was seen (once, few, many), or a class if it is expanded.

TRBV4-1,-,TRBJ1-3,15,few,CASSQAGGGFGTIYF,TGCGCCAGCAGCCAAGCGGGCGGAGGCTTTGGCACCATATATTTT
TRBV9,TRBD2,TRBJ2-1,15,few,CASSAGLAGPSEQFF,TGTGCCAGCAGCGCCGGACTAGCGGGACCCAGTGAGCAGTTCTTC
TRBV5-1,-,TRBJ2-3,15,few,CASSWGLPSTDTQYF,TGCGCCAGCAGCTGGGGACTTCCTAGCACAGATACGCAGTATTTT
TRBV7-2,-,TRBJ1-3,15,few,CASSLGPSRGNTIYF,TGTGCCAGCAGCTTAGGCCCCTCCCGAGGAAACACCATATATTTT
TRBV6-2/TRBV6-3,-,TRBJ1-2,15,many,CASSSSTGFDYGYTF,-
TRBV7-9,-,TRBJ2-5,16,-,CASSLPRDLGGETQYF,TGTGCCAGCAGCTTACCTCGGGACCTCGGGGGAGAGACCCAGTACTTC
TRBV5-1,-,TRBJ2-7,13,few,CASSTTNSYEQYF,TGCGCCAGCAGCACAACTAACTCCTACGAGCAGTACTTC
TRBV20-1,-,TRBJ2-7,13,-,CSASQGIDYEQYF,TGCAGTGCTAGCCAAGGGATTGATTACGAGCAGTACTTC
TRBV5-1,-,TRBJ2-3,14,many,CASSLASGTDTQYF,TGCGCCAGCAGCTTGGCCAGCGGCACAGATACGCAGTATTTT
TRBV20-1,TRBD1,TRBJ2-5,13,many,CSAREGQKETQYF,TGCAGTGCTAGAGAGGGACAGAAAGAGACCCAGTACTTC
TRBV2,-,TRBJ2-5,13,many,CASILQRQETQYF,TGTGCCAGCATCCTTCAGAGACAAGAGACCCAGTACTTC
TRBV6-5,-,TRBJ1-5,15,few,CASSYSGGTNQPQHF,TGTGCCAGCAGTTACTCGGGAGGCACCAATCAGCCCCAGCATTTT
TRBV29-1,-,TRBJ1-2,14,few,CSVEQGGLGYGYTF,TGCAGCGTTGAACAGGGCGGTCTGGGCTATGGCTACACCTTC
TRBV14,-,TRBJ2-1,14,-,CASSQVVGSLEQFF,TGTGCCAGCAGCCAAGTCGTAGGGAGCCTCGAGCAGTTCTTC
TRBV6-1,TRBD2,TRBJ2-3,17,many,CASSERPSGGFTDTQYF,TGTGCCAGCAGTGAACGACCTAGCGGGGGGTTCACAGATACGCAGTATTTT
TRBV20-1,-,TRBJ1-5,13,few,CSARGSVDQPQHF,TGCAGTGCTAGAGGGTCGGTGGATCAGCCCCAGCATTTT
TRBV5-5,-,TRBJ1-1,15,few,CASSLAVNRVTEAFF,TGTGCCAGCAGCTTGGCGGTAAACAGGGTCACTGAAGCTTTCTTT
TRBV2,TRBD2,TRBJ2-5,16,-,CASTPTWTSGEETQYF,TGTGCCAGCACCCCGACCTGGACTAGCGGGGAAGAGACCCAGTACTTC
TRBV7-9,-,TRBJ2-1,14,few,CASSAAELTNEQFF,TGTGCCAGCAGTGCCGCGGAACTTACCAATGAGCAGTTCTTC
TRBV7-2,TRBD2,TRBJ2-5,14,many,CASSPTSGGETQYF,TGTGCCAGCAGTCCAACTAGCGGGGGCGAGACCCAGTACTTC
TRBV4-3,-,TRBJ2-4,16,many,CASSQDRHGAKNIQYF,TGCGCCAGCAGCCAAGATAGGCACGGAGCCAAAAACATTCAGTACTTC
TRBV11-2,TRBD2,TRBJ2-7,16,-,CASTPTPSGRSYEQYF,TGTGCCAGCACCCCCACCCCCAGCGGGAGATCCTACGAGCAGTACTTC
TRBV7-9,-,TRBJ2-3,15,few,CASSLWRFPRDTQYF,TGTGCCAGCAGCTTATGGAGATTCCCCCGTGATACGCAGTATTTT
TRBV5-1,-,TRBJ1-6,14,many,CASSLDGAGSPLHF,TGCGCCAGCAGCTTGGACGGTGCCGGGTCACCCCTCCACTTT
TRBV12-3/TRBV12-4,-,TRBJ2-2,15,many,CASSLTSSYTGELFF,TGTGCCAGCAGTTTGACTAGTTCGTACACCGGGGAGCTGTTTTTT
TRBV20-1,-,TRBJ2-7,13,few,CSARGVDSYEQYF,TGCAGTGCTAGAGGGGTCGACTCCTACGAGCAGTACTTC
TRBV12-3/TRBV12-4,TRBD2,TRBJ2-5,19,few,CASSFRTSGSRSRRETQYF,TGTGCCAGCAGTTTTAGGACTAGCGGGAGTCGGTCCCGGAGAGAGACCCAGTACTTC
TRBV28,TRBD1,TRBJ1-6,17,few,CASSLSTGGSYNSPLHF,TGTGCCAGCAGTTTGTCTACAGGGGGCTCCTATAATTCACCCCTCCACTTT
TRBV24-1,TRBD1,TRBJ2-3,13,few,CATSDTRDRGLYF,TGTGCCACCAGTGATACCCGGGACAGGGGGCTTTATTTT
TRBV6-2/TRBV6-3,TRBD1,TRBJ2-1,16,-,CASSSPRDRGGNEQFF,TGTGCCAGCAGTTCCCCCCGGGACAGGGGAGGGAATGAGCAGTTCTTC
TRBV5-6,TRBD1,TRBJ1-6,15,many,CASSLDRGLNSPLHF,TGTGCCAGCAGCTTGGACAGGGGGCTGAATTCACCCCTCCACTTT
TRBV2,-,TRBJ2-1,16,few,CASSEVPSGPYNEQFF,TGTGCCAGCAGTGAGGTCCCCAGCGGACCCTACAATGAGCAGTTCTTC